The text below deals with one T cell receptor beta chain. When the RNA was reverse transcribed, random hexamers were used with an input of roughly 0.5 to 1 ug. By means of immunoSEQ multiplex PCR, TCR beta CDR3 spanning 54 Vbeta and 13 Jbeta underwent amplification. TCRdb ran MiXCR on the immunoSEQ multiplex PCR reads and lists one entry per CDR3 protein. The repertoire consists of about 140,000 distinct CDR3 sequences, with 85% to 95% occurring once and the leading ten covering more than 0.11%. CD8+ and CD4+ T cells circulating in blood were sequenced for TCR beta. Negative isolation was applied to CD8+ and CD4+ T cells, and FACS enrichment was applied to TEMRA cells. Trimming cost V 6 bases and J 2 bases, with 14 bases left between them. This CDR3 spans 15 amino acids. The germline CDR1 and CDR2 sequences are LGHDT and YNNKEL (reference sequence). The sample belongs to a study of CD8 T cells in Susac syndrome. Study-level information: At the time of blood draw, patients with Susac syndrome were therapy-naive, receiving corticosteroids, or receiving intravenous immunoglobulin alone.

The chain uses TRBV3-1 and TRBJ1-5; D unresolved. The sequencing sample was made of CD4+ T cells from PBMCs. This clonotype was obtained from a human donor with Susac syndrome. The CDR3 sequence is CASSHGSGGNQPQHF. DNA of the CDR3: TGTGCCAGCAGTCACGGGAGTGGTGGCAATCAGCCCCAGCATTTT. The variable domain in full, with the rest retrieved from reference TRBV3-1 and TRBJ1-5, is DTAVSQTPKYLVTQMGNDKSIKCEQNLGHDTMYWYKQDSKKFLKIMFSYNNKELIINETVPNRFSPKSPDKAHLNLHINSLELGDSAVYFCASSHGSGGNQPQHFGDGTRLSIL.